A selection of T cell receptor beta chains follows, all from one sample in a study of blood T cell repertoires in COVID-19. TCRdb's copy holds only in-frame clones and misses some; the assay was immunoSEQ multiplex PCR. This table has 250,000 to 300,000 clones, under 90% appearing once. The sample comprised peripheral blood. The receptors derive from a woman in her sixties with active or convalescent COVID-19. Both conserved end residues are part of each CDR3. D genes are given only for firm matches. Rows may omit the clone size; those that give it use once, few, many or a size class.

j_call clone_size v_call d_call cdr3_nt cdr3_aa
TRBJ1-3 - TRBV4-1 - TGCGCCAGCAGCCAAGATCGCGGGGCAGGAAACACCATATATTTT CASSQDRGAGNTIYF
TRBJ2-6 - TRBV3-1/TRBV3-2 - TGTGCCGGCTTGGTACACCCTGGGGCCAACGTCCTGACTTTC CAGLVHPGANVLTF
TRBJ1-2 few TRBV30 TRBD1 TGTGCCGGGGACAGGGCCTATGGCTACACCTTC CAGDRAYGYTF
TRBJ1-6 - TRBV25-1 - TGTGCCAGCAGCGTCGGGGAATTTAATTCACCCCTCCACTTT CASSVGEFNSPLHF
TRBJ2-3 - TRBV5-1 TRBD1 TGCGCCAGCAGACAGACAGGGGCTAGCACAGATACGCAGTATTTT CASRQTGASTDTQYF
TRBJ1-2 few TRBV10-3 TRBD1 TGTGCCATCAACACAGGGGGCGTCTATGGCTACACCTTC CAINTGGVYGYTF
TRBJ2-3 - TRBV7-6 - TGTGCCAGCACGCGAGACTCAGATACGCAGTATTTT CASTRDSDTQYF
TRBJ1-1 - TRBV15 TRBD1 TGTGCCACCAGCGGACGCCGCAGGGGGCGGAAGAACACTGAAGCTTTCTTT CATSGRRRGRKNTEAFF
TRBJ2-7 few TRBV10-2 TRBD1 TGCGCCAGCAGACACGGGACAGGGGGAACCTACGAGCAGTACTTC CASRHGTGGTYEQYF
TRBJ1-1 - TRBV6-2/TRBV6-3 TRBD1 TGTGCCAGCAGCCGACAGGGTTTGAACACTGAAGCTTTCTTT CASSRQGLNTEAFF
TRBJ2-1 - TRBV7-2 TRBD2 TGTGCCAGCAGCCCTCGGGGGGGCTCCTACAATGAGCAGTTCTTC CASSPRGGSYNEQFF
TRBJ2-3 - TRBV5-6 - TGTGCCAGCAGCTCTAGGAGGGCGAGCACAGATACGCAGTATTTT CASSSRRASTDTQYF
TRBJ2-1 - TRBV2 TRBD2 TGTGCCAGCAAGGGAGGGAGTAGCTACAATGAGCAGTTCTTC CASKGGSSYNEQFF
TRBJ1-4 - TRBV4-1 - TGCGCCAGCAGCCCTCCCCAGCGGGGGGTCGGTGAAAAACTGTTTTTT CASSPPQRGVGEKLFF
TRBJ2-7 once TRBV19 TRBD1 TGTGCCAGTAGTATAGCCGGGGACAGCTACGAGCAGTACTTC CASSIAGDSYEQYF
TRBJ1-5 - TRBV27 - TGTGCCAGCAGCCCCGGGGTTTTCAATCAGCCCCAGCATTTT CASSPGVFNQPQHF
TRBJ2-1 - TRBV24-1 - TGTGCCACCAGTGGTCCGGAAACAGGATACAATGAGCAGTTCTTC CATSGPETGYNEQFF
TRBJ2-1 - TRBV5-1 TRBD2 TGCGCCAGCAGCTTGTCAACAGGAGTTGAAGCGGGGATCTTC CASSLSTGVEAGIF
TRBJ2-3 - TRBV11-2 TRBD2 TGTGCCAGCAGCTTACGTTTACTAGGGACTAGCGGGGTCACAGATACGCAGTATTTT CASSLRLLGTSGVTDTQYF
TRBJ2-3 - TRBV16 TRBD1 TGTGCCAGCAGCCACGTAGGACAGGGAACCGATACGCAGTATTTT CASSHVGQGTDTQYF
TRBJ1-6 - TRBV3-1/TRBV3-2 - TGTGCCAGCAGCCCAAACAGCGGGTATAATTCACCCCTCCACTTT CASSPNSGYNSPLHF
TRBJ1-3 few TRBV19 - TGTGCCACGACGGCAGGCCCATACTCTGGAAACACCATATATTTT CATTAGPYSGNTIYF
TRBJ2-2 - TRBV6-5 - TGTGCCACAGGGCGACTTAAGAACACCGGGGAGCTGTTTTTT CATGRLKNTGELFF
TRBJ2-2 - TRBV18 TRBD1 TGTGCCAGCTCACCAGACAGGGGGTCCGGGGAGCTGTTTTTT CASSPDRGSGELFF
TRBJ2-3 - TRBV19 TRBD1 TGTGCCAGTAGTGAGACAGGGAGCACAGATACGCAGTATTTT CASSETGSTDTQYF
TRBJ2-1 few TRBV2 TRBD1 TGTGCCAGCAGTGGGACAGGTTCCTACAATGAGCAGTTCTTC CASSGTGSYNEQFF
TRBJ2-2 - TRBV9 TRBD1 TGTGCCAGCAGCGCCGGACAGGATAACACCGGGGAGCTGTTTTTT CASSAGQDNTGELFF
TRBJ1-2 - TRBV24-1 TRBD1 TGTGCCACCAGTGACCCGAGGGGACAGCAAAATAGTGGGGTAGGCTACACCTTC CATSDPRGQQNSGVGYTF
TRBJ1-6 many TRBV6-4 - TGTGCCAGCAGTGAGGGGCCTACTTCACCCCTCCACTTT CASSEGPTSPLHF
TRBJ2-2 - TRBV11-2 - TGTGCCAGCAGCGCCCGACAGGTGAACACCGGGGAGCTGTTTTTT CASSARQVNTGELFF
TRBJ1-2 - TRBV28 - TGTGCCAGCAGCTCGACAGGACACGCTAACTATGGCTACACCTTC CASSSTGHANYGYTF
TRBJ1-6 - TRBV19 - TGTGCCAGTAGTATACGGAACCCGGTGAGGGAGAATTCACCCCTCCACTTT CASSIRNPVRENSPLHF
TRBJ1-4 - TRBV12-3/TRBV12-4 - TGTGCCAGCAGACGTTATGAGGTCGAAAAACTGTTTTTT CASRRYEVEKLFF
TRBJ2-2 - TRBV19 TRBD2 TGTGCCAGTAGTATCGAGCGGGGGCCTTTCACCGGGGAGCTGTTTTTT CASSIERGPFTGELFF